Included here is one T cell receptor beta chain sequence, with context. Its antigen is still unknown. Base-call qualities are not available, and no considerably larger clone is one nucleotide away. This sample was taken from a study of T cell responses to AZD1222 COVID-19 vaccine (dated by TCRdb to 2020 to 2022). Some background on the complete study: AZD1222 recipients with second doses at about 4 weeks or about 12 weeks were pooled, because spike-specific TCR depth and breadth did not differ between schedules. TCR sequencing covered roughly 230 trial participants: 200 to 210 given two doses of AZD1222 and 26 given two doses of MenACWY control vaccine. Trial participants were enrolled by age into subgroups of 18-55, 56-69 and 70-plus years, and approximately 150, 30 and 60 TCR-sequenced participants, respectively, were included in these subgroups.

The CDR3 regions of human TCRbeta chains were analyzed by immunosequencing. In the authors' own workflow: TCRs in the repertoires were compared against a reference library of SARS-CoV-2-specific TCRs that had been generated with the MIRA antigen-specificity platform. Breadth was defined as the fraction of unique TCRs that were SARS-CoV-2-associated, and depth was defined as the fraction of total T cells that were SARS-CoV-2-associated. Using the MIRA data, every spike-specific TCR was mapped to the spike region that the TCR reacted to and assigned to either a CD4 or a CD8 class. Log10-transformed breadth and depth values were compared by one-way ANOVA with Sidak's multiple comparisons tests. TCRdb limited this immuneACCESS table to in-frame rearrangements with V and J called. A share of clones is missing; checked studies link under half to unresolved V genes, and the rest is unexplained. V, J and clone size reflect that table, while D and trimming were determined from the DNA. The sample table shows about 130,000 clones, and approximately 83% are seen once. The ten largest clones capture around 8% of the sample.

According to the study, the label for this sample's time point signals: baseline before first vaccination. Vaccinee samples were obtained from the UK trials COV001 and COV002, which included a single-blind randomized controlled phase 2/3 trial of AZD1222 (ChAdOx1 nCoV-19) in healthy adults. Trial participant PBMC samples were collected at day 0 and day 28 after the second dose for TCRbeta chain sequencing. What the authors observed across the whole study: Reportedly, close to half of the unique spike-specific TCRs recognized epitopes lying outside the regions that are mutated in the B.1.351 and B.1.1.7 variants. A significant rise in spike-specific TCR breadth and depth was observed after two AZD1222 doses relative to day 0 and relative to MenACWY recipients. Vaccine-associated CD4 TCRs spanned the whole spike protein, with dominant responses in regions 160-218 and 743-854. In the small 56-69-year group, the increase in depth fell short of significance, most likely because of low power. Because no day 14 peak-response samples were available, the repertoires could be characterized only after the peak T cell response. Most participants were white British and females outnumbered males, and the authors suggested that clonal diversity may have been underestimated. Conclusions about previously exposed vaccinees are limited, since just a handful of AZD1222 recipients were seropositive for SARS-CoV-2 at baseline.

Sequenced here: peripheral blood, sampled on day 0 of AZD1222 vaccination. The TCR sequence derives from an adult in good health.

The DNA is as follows: TGTGCCAGCAGCCGCAGTGACTATGGCTACACCTTC. It translates as CASSRSDYGYTF. Recombination connected TRBV3-1 (or the pseudogene TRBV3-2) to TRBJ1-2, with the D gene uncertain. Trimming costs V 4 bases and J 3 bases, and their ends lie 6 bases apart. From the cysteine through the phenylalanine, the CDR3 covers 12 amino acids. Just the 36-base CDR3 DNA is kept, in frame starting at base 1. CDR1 and CDR2, looked up from the germline V gene (reference sequence), are LGHDT and YNNKEL.